This entry concerns a single TCR beta chain. This record belongs to a study of blood T cell repertoires in COVID-19. Study context: Acute and convalescent COVID-19 specimens originated in the United States, Italy and Spain. Nucleic acid was either cDNA or gDNA, and it came from T cells, B-cell-depleted T cells, or PBMCs.

In the study's own analysis: Reference gene primer amplification gave nucleated cell count estimates. Using immunoSEQ multiplex PCR, the repertoire was profiled, and TCRdb retains in-frame clones only, with some absent. V, J and clone size were drawn from that table, and D and trimming were deduced from the DNA. The repertoire holds about 170,000 clones, with more than 75% as singletons. CDR1 DFQATT and CDR2 SNEGSKA come from the germline V gene (reference sequence). CDR3 length: 10 residues. Trimming removed 6 bases at V and 9 bases at J, with 9 bases between. This sequence was found in a woman aged 65 to 85 with acute or convalescent COVID-19. The sample was peripheral blood. V is TRBV20-1 and J is TRBJ2-1; tentatively, D is TRBD2 (6 bases). The CDR3 nucleotides read TGCAGTGCCCGACTAGTTGAGCAGTTCTTC. It specifies CSARLVEQFF.